The TCR beta chain described here comes from a study of blood T cell repertoires in COVID-19. Study context: Recovered participants had two consecutive negative NP/OP PCR tests, healthcare professional clearance, or symptom resolution.

Original handling: Quantification of nucleated cells was approximated via reference gene primer amplification. TCRdb keeps only in-frame clones here, not all; method: immunoSEQ multiplex PCR. The V and J calls and clone size were taken over from that table, and D and trimming were inferred from the DNA. This repertoire shows 350,000 to 400,000 clones, around 87% found once; its top ten account for roughly 1.9%. Those who participated ranged in age from roughly 18 to 89 years and resided in about two dozen US areas. Participants' own reports of clinical history determined their cohort assignment. The CDR3 covers 12 residues. The junction had 2 bases not matched to a gene; V was cut back by 5 bases and J by 5 bases. Germline CDR1 reads MNHEY; CDR2 reads SMNVEV (reference sequence).

The V call is TRBV27, the J call TRBJ1-1, with 7 bases identical to TRBD1. This sequence was found in a man aged 40-49 years in a cohort exposed to, infected with or recovered from COVID-19 (not recorded which). Sequencing was carried out using PBMCs or T cells enriched from blood (not recorded which). In nucleotides, the CDR3 is TGTGCCAGCAGTAACAGGGGTACTGAAGCTTTCTTT. Translated, it gives CASSNRGTEAFF.